The text below deals with one T cell receptor (beta chain). Trimming removed 0 bases at V and 6 bases at J, with 10 bases between. Germline-derived CDR1 and CDR2 are LNHNV and YYDKDF (reference sequence). This CDR3 comprises 14 residues. The data belong to a study of multiple sclerosis patients with progressive multifocal leukoencephalopathy. Time point meaning: about six months of natalizumab therapy. Some clones are missing from TCRdb's copy, which holds only in-frame ones; the method was immunoSEQ multiplex PCR. Here the sample spans some 30,000 clones, about nine tenths being singletons. V is TRBV15 and J is TRBJ2-3; D not certain. The sample consisted of PBMCs, taken from a patient treated with natalizumab. The receptor's source is a human donor with multiple sclerosis. The CDR3 loop is CATSRDLPPDTQYF. The CDR3 bases are TGTGCCACCAGCAGAGACCTCCCCCCCGATACGCAGTATTTT.